The rows below give T cell receptor beta chains drawn from one sample of a study of blood T cells in healthy people across ages. TCRdb itself ran the 5' RACE reads through MiXCR, one entry per CDR3 protein. The sample holds hundreds of thousands of distinct CDR3 sequences, around 24% seen once. This sample was shared with a second study, whose subject was T cells of mothers and their children.

The sample consisted of blood. The receptors here all came from a boy aged 10-17 years in good health. The CDR3 runs from the conserved cysteine through the conserved F or W. A D gene is named only where the DNA matches it firmly. Rows give clone size only sometimes, using once, few, many, or a class for an expanded clone.

>TRBV4-3|TRBD2|TRBJ2-5|21|many
TGCGCCAGCAGCCAAGATCTACGGACAGGGCTAGCGGGGGCCTACCAAGAGACCCAGTACTTC
CASSQDLRTGLAGAYQETQYF
>TRBV4-1|TRBD1|TRBJ1-1|18|few
TGCGCCAGCAGCCAAGATCGAGGGGGCGCTTTGTTGATCACTGAAGCTTTCTTT
CASSQDRGGALLITEAFF
>TRBV4-2|TRBD2|TRBJ2-1|15|few
TGTGCCAGCAGCCTTAGCGGGAGGGTATTAGGTGAGCAGTTCTTC
CASSLSGRVLGEQFF
>TRBV2|-|TRBJ1-4|14|once
TGTGCCAGCAGTGAAGGACGGGGAGGTGAAAAACTGTTTTTT
CASSEGRGGEKLFF
>TRBV10-3|-|TRBJ2-1|12|-
TGTGCCATCAGCGGGGCAGACAATGAGCAGTTCTTC
CAISGADNEQFF
>TRBV4-1|-|TRBJ1-1|13|-
TGCGCCAGCAGCCAAATCTGGGGCACTGAAGCTTTCTTT
CASSQIWGTEAFF
>TRBV28|-|TRBJ2-1|12|few
TGTGCCAGCATAGGGGACCCGAATGAGCAGTTCTTC
CASIGDPNEQFF
>TRBV28|TRBD1|TRBJ1-4|16|-
TGTGCCAGCAGTTTGGTGGGCCAGGGGGGGGGTGAAAAACTGTTTTTT
CASSLVGQGGGEKLFF
>TRBV28|TRBD2|TRBJ2-2|17|-
TGTGCCAGCAGCTTACCCGAACTAGCGGGGAACACCGGGGAGCTGTTTTTT
CASSLPELAGNTGELFF
>TRBV10-3|-|TRBJ2-6|13|-
TGTGCCATCAAGTCCGGAGGGGCCAACGTCCTGACTTTC
CAIKSGGANVLTF
>TRBV20-1|TRBD2|TRBJ2-7|16|few
TGCAGTGCTAGAGGGGGGCTAGCGGGGAGCTCCTACGAGCAGTACTTC
CSARGGLAGSSYEQYF